Presented here are 31 T cell receptor beta chains from one specimen sequenced in a study of regulatory T cells in long-lasting Graves disease. Stated time point: newly diagnosed GD, antithyroid drugs for less than 3 months. PBMC-extracted RNA yielded the TCR library. Arm-PCR with iRepertoire HTBI primers amplified the CDR3 regions for these TCR beta libraries. TCRdb redid the calling of the multiplex PCR reads with MiXCR, one entry per CDR3 protein. Here the sample spans approximately 250,000 distinct CDR3 sequences, around 19% being singletons. The sequencing here drew on peripheral blood mononuclear cells (PBMCs), taken at new diagnosis, from a patient treated with antithyroid drugs. These receptors were obtained from a female donor with Graves disease.

At least ten counts were recorded for this clonotype. J is TRBJ1-1 and V is TRBV30; no clear D. Germline-derived CDR1 and CDR2 are GTSNPN and SVGIG (reference sequence). V dropped 4 bases and J dropped 1 base, with 16 bases sitting between them. This CDR3 spans 15 amino acids. DNA for the CDR3: TGTGCCTGGACTTTTGCGGCTGCCACGAACACTGAAGCTTTCTTT. Translation gives CAWTFAAATNTEAFF.

The rearrangement joins TRBV28 to TRBJ2-7; 16 bases align to TRBD2. The germline gives CDR1 MDHEN, CDR2 SYDVKM. The ends lost 1 base at V and 4 bases at J; junction bases unmatched: 7. This CDR3 is 18 amino acids long. The CDR3 loop reads CASSLLGTSGRAGYEQYF. The CDR3 bases are TGTGCCAGCAGTTTATTGGGGACTAGCGGGAGGGCCGGGTACGAGCAGTACTTC.

This clonotype was seen ten or more times. The rearrangement joins TRBV20-1 to TRBJ2-1; 12 bases fit TRBD2. The CDR3 is 14 amino acids. V lost 3 bases, J lost 7 bases, and 4 bases stayed unmatched. Germline V lookup: CDR1 DFQATT, CDR2 SNEGSKA (reference sequence). In DNA, the CDR3 is TGCAGTGCTAGCCGCACTAGCGGGGGGAATGAGCAGTTCTTC. It translates to CSASRTSGGNEQFF.

With respect to this clonotype: This likely reflects a read error, since a far larger clone is one base away. This sequence joins TRBV11-3 and TRBJ2-5, with no clear D. The tail of the sequence fits TRBJ2-1 better, so the J call may be wrong. Germline V gene lookup returns CDR1 SGHNT and CDR2 YENEEA. The CDR3 covers 13 residues. DNA for the CDR3: TGTGCCAGCAGCTTGAACAGCTACAATAAGCAGTTCTTC. Translation: CASSLNSYNKQFF.

Remarks on this clonotype: Possible read error: a much larger clone is one base away. This chain uses TRBV5-6 with TRBJ2-5; tentatively, D is TRBD2 (5 bases). Germline CDR1 and CDR2: SGHDT and YYEEEE. CDR3 length: 12 residues. The V and J ends lost 1 base and 13 bases respectively, with 14 bases between them. In nucleotides, the CDR3 is TGTGCCAGCAGCTTGAGGTTTCATGCGGGGTACTTC. It is translated as CASSLRFHAGYF.

V is TRBV11-3 and J is TRBJ2-4; perhaps TRBD1 as D (6 bases). The CDR3 is made up of 16 amino acids. Per the germline V gene, CDR1 is SGHNT and CDR2 is YENEEA. The V end was cut by 5 bases, the J end by 2 bases, with 16 bases between. The CDR3: CASSPTGNWPKNIQYF. For the CDR3, the DNA is TGTGCCAGCAGCCCCACAGGGAATTGGCCCAAAAACATTCAGTACTTC.

The chain couples TRBV24-1 to TRBJ1-2, with D maybe TRBD1 (5 bases). The CDR3 has 15 residues. The ends were cut back, 1 base at V and 8 bases at J, with 16 bases in the middle. Per the germline V gene, CDR1 is KGHDR and CDR2 is SFDVKD. As DNA, the CDR3 is TGTGCCACCAGTGATTTCCAGGGTGGGGAAGTAGGCTACACCTTC. Its protein product is CATSDFQGGEVGYTF.

This clonotype was counted many times. The chain links TRBV7-9 to TRBJ1-4; D uncertain. CDR1 is SEHNR, CDR2 FQNEAQ, per germline (reference sequence). The CDR3 loop spans 12 amino acids. The ends were cut back, 5 bases at V and 8 bases at J, with 9 bases in the middle. CDR3 protein: CASSPYGEKLFF. In DNA, the CDR3 is TGTGCCAGCAGCCCCTACGGGGAAAAACTGTTTTTT.

This clonotype was seen ten or more times. The rearrangement links TRBV4-1 to TRBJ2-3; D might be TRBD2 (5 bases). This CDR3 is 15 amino acids long. The ends were cut back, 6 bases at V and 3 bases at J, with 16 bases in the middle. Germline V gene sequence: CDR1 MGHRA, CDR2 YSYEKL. The CDR3 sequence: CASRDYESGTDTQYF. The CDR3 DNA reads TGCGCCAGCAGAGACTACGAGAGTGGGACAGATACGCAGTATTTT.

This clonotype was recorded many times. This chain uses TRBV6-1 with TRBJ2-7, with D maybe TRBD1 (6 bases). Germline V gene data show CDR1 as MNHNS and CDR2 as SASEGT. V was shortened by 5 bases and J by 6 bases, with 20 bases between the two germline ends. The CDR3 is 15 residues long. CDR3 protein: CASSPRGQGSGEQYF. DNA of the CDR3: TGTGCCAGCAGTCCCAGAGGGCAGGGGAGTGGCGAGCAGTACTTC.

This clonotype showed up many times. The V gene is TRBV20-1, the J gene TRBJ2-7; D may be TRBD1 or TRBD2 (6 bases each). Germline V gene lookup returns CDR1 DFQATT and CDR2 SNEGSKA (reference sequence). The CDR3 consists of 12 residues. V was clipped by 4 bases and J by 2 bases, with 9 bases between them. CDR3 loop: CSANRGPYEQYF. The CDR3 DNA is TGCAGTGCTAATCGGGGGCCCTACGAGCAGTACTTC.

This clonotype was recorded at least ten times. CDR3 in DNA: TGTGCCAGCAGCCTTAGCGGGAGGGCCGAGGAGACCCAGTACTTC. Translated: CASSLSGRAEETQYF. This chain connects TRBV3-1 to TRBJ2-5; 11 positions agree with TRBD2. J lost 5 bases, V lost 4 bases, and 6 bases had no gene match. The germline V gene encodes CDR1 LGHDT and CDR2 YNNKEL (reference sequence). This CDR3 spans 15 amino acids.

This clonotype occurred many times. The V gene is TRBV27, the J gene TRBJ1-5; D perhaps matches TRBD1 (5 bases). The germline V gene encodes CDR1 MNHEY and CDR2 SMNVEV (reference sequence). With 3 bases removed from V and 6 bases from J, the gap between germline ends came to 12 bases. This CDR3 has 14 residues. In DNA form, the CDR3 reads TGTGCCAGCAGTTTTCAGGGATACAGTCAGCCCCAGCATTTT. It codes for CASSFQGYSQPQHF.

This clonotype came up a few times. This chain uses TRBV6-1 with TRBJ1-3; no firm D call. There are 14 residues in the CDR3. Trimming cost V 6 bases and J 0 bases, with 9 bases left between them. Germline lookup yields CDR1 MNHNS and CDR2 SASEGT. The CDR3 DNA sequence: TGTGCCAGCAGACGGAAGGGCTCTGGAAACACCATATATTTT. This encodes CASRRKGSGNTIYF.

This chain links TRBV18 with TRBJ1-1; the D gene is possibly TRBD1 (6 bases). Trimming pared 1 base from V and 7 bases from J, leaving 16 bases between. This CDR3 has 15 amino acids. Germline V gene data show CDR1 as KGHSH and CDR2 as LQKENI. This CDR3 reads CASSPRGGLNNEAFF. The CDR3 DNA follows: TGTGCCAGCTCACCACGGGGGGGGCTGAATAATGAAGCTTTCTTT.

This clonotype showed up many times. Here the CDR3 reads CASRRLAGVQETQYF. The CDR3 DNA sequence: TGTGCCAGCAGAAGGCTAGCGGGAGTCCAAGAGACCCAGTACTTC. V is TRBV27 and J is TRBJ2-5; TRBD2 matches at 10 bases. Trimming at V came to 6 bases and at J to 1 base, leaving 5 bases not matched to a gene. Germline values: CDR1 MNHEY, CDR2 SMNVEV (reference sequence). This CDR3 spans 15 amino acids.

This clonotype was recorded many times. The gene calls are TRBV24-1 and TRBJ2-1, with TRBD2 identical over 7 bases. Looked up from germline, CDR1 is KGHDR and CDR2 is SFDVKD. The CDR3 has 15 amino acids. V shed 1 base and J 8 bases; nucleotides not matched to a gene: 7. In DNA, the CDR3 is TGTGCCACCAGTGATTTTGGGCGGGAGCGCGATGAGCAGTTCTTC. Translating gives CATSDFGRERDEQFF.

This clonotype was recorded at least ten times. In DNA, the CDR3 is TGTGCCAGCAGCCTCCTAATGACCACGGGCGATGAGCAGTTCTTC. This encodes CASSLLMTTGDEQFF. V and J are TRBV11-2 and TRBJ2-1; D remains unclear. Trimming left V 5 bases short and J 8 bases short, with 19 bases between. CDR3 length: 15 amino acids. Germline V gives CDR1 SGHAT, CDR2 FQNNGV.

In its sample, this clonotype was seen many times. The chain employs TRBV9 and TRBJ1-1; D may be TRBD1 (5 bases). Germline lookup yields CDR1 SGDLS and CDR2 YYNGEE. This CDR3 has 12 residues. Trimming pared 0 bases from V and 6 bases from J, leaving 6 bases between. The CDR3 nucleotides read TGTGCCAGCAGCGTAGGGGGGTCTGAAGCTTTCTTT. Its translation is CASSVGGSEAFF.

The V gene is TRBV24-1, the J gene TRBJ2-2, with D uncertain. Germline-derived CDR1 and CDR2 are KGHDR and SFDVKD. The CDR3 contains 16 residues. Trimming cost V 5 bases and J 4 bases, with 16 bases left between them. CDR3 region: CATSASLQVVTGELFF. CDR3 sequence (DNA): TGTGCCACCAGTGCCTCCCTTCAAGTTGTCACCGGGGAGCTGTTTTTT.

In this sample, this clonotype turned up many times. The J gene is TRBJ1-4, the V gene TRBV6-5, with 10 bases matching TRBD1. The CDR3 runs 15 residues. Trimming removed 4 bases from V and 6 bases from J; junction bases left unmatched: 5. Germline lookup yields CDR1 MNHEY and CDR2 SVGAGI. CDR3 loop: CASSSRQGADEKLFF. The DNA of the CDR3 is TGTGCCAGCAGTTCCCGACAGGGGGCGGATGAAAAACTGTTTTTT.

The chain carries TRBV19 and TRBJ1-1, with D uncertain. V was trimmed by 5 bases and J by 3 bases, leaving 13 bases between them. Germline V gene lookup returns CDR1 LNHDA and CDR2 SQIVND (reference sequence). The CDR3 is made up of 14 amino acids. CDR3 protein: CASSPYVVDTEAFF. The CDR3 coding sequence is TGTGCCAGTAGTCCGTATGTAGTGGACACTGAAGCTTTCTTT.

Remarks on this clonotype: A much larger clone lies one base from this, so it may be a read error. The V gene is TRBV30, the J gene TRBJ2-7; the D gene is possibly TRBD2 (5 bases). V lost 0 bases, J lost 3 bases, and 15 bases lay in between. This CDR3 is built from 15 residues. The germline V gene encodes CDR1 GTSNPN and CDR2 SVGIG (reference sequence). CDR3 in amino acids: CAWSVQSGPFYEQYF. The CDR3 DNA follows: TGTGCCTGGAGTGTACAAAGCGGACCATTCTACGAGCAGTACTTC.

This clonotype was observed at least ten times. V is TRBV7-2 and J is TRBJ2-5; 7 nucleotides match TRBD2. V was clipped by 1 base and J by 11 bases; unmatched bases: 7. Germline V gene lookup returns CDR1 SGHTA and CDR2 FQGNSA. The CDR3 covers 13 residues. CDR3 sequence (DNA): TGTGCCAGCAGCTTAGTAGGGGAGGGCTTACAGTACTTC. Protein: CASSLVGEGLQYF.

This clonotype has a count of ten or more. This chain connects TRBV24-1 to TRBJ1-2; weak D call: TRBD1 (5 bases). Germline V gene lookup returns CDR1 KGHDR and CDR2 SFDVKD. V was clipped by 3 bases and J by 2 bases, with 12 bases between them. The CDR3 totals 15 residues. In DNA form, the CDR3 reads TGTGCCACCAGTGATCCGCGGGACGGAAACTATGGCTACACCTTC. It codes for CATSDPRDGNYGYTF.

This clonotype was picked up a small number of times. The J gene is TRBJ2-7, the V gene TRBV27, with a tentative D call TRBD1 (6 bases). V was clipped by 2 bases and J by 2 bases, with 13 bases between them. CDR1 and CDR2 from the germline V gene are MNHEY and SMNVEV (reference sequence). This CDR3 is 15 amino acids long. The CDR3 DNA reads as TGTGCCAGCAGTTTAGGGACACCTCCTGCCTACGAGCAGTACTTC. Its translation is CASSLGTPPAYEQYF.

This clonotype was detected ten times or more. The V gene is TRBV30, the J gene TRBJ2-7; TRBD2 agrees at 9 bases. This CDR3 contains 13 residues. Germline V gene sequence: CDR1 GTSNPN, CDR2 SVGIG (reference sequence). Germline trimming cut 7 bases from V and 6 bases from J; bases unmatched to any gene: 10. This CDR3 is CASSPGLASEQYF. The CDR3 DNA sequence: TGTGCCTCGTCGCCGGGACTAGCCTCCGAGCAGTACTTC.

The sample holds many counts of this clonotype. The gene calls are TRBV7-2 and TRBJ1-2; TRBD1 matches at 9 bases. The length of the CDR3 is 14 residues. Per the germline V gene, CDR1 is SGHTA and CDR2 is FQGNSA. V lost 5 bases to trimming and J lost 8 bases; unmatched junction nucleotides: 9. CDR3 DNA: TGTGCCAGCAGCGCAAAACAGGGGGCGCGGGGCTACACCTTC. It specifies CASSAKQGARGYTF.

The chain links TRBV10-3 to TRBJ2-7; D is ambiguous. V lost 3 bases, J lost 5 bases, and 17 bases lay in between. The CDR3 is 15 amino acids. Germline assignment: CDR1 ENHRY and CDR2 SYGVKD. CDR3 loop: CAISEGGVGFDEQYF. The CDR3 DNA is TGTGCCATCAGTGAAGGTGGTGTCGGATTTGACGAGCAGTACTTC.

This clonotype was observed at least ten times. The CDR3 sequence is CASSLAGTGGNTIYF. CDR3 DNA: TGTGCCAGCAGCTTAGCTGGGACCGGGGGAAACACCATATATTTT. This chain uses TRBV7-2 with TRBJ1-3; the D gene is possibly TRBD1 (5 bases). Trimming cost V 0 bases and J 4 bases, with 10 bases left between them. This CDR3 spans 15 amino acids. The germline gives CDR1 SGHTA, CDR2 FQGNSA. The full variable domain, with the rest looked up from reference TRBV7-2 and TRBJ1-3, is GAGVSQSPSNKVTEKGKDVELRCDPISGHTALYWYRQSLGQGLEFLIYFQGNSAPDKSGLPSDRFSAERTGGSVSTLTIQRTQQEDSAVYLCASSLAGTGGNTIYFGEGSWLTVV.

This clonotype was seen repeatedly, ten times or more. The rearrangement links TRBV20-1 to TRBJ1-5, with 7 positions matching TRBD1. Germline V gene sequence: CDR1 DFQATT, CDR2 SNEGSKA (reference sequence). The CDR3 covers 14 residues. The J segment lost 3 bases and the V segment lost 6 bases, leaving 8 bases of the junction unmatched. CDR3 loop: CSATFRGNNQPQHF. In nucleotides, the CDR3 is TGCAGTGCAACATTCAGGGGGAACAATCAGCCCCAGCATTTT.